These 24 T cell receptor beta chains share one sample of origin, sequenced in a study of Graves' ophthalmopathy and Graves' hyperthyroidism. RNA transcripts provided the template for amplifying TCR beta CDR3 regions. First-round RT-PCR with HTBI primers preceded a second-round multiplex PCR. MiXCR was run by TCRdb on the multiplex PCR reads, yielding one entry per CDR3 protein. The sample shows more than 550,000 distinct CDR3 sequences, 35% to 45% of them seen only once. The sample consisted of peripheral blood. The source is an adult man with Graves' ophthalmopathy.

This chain joins TRBV4-2 and TRBJ1-6; 7 nucleotides agree with TRBD1. The CDR3 runs to 14 residues. The junction had 7 bases not matched to a gene; V was cut back by 8 bases and J by 6 bases. Germline CDR1 LGHNA, CDR2 YNFKEQ. In DNA, the CDR3 is TGTGCCAGCGGCCGAACAGGGGTTAATTCACCCCTCCACTTT. Translated, it gives CASGRTGVNSPLHF.

This clonotype appeared many times. The chain is built from TRBV19 and TRBJ1-4, with 7 positions matching TRBD1. The CDR3 has 14 amino acids. The V gene end was trimmed by 6 bases and the J gene end by 5 bases; junction bases not matched to a gene: 6. CDR1 LNHDA and CDR2 SQIVND come from the germline V gene (reference sequence). The CDR3 region is CASRPTGSNEKLFF. The CDR3 DNA reads TGTGCCAGTAGGCCGACAGGGAGCAATGAAAAACTGTTTTTT. The full variable domain, its missing parts supplied by reference TRBV19 and TRBJ1-4, is DGGITQSPKYLFRKEGQNVTLSCEQNLNHDAMYWYRQDPGQGLRLIYYSQIVNDFQKGDIAEGYSVSREKKESFPLTVTSAQKNPTAFYLCASRPTGSNEKLFFGSGTQLSVL.

In its sample, this clonotype was seen many times. V and J are TRBV19 and TRBJ1-6; D gene uncertain. Per the germline V gene, CDR1 is LNHDA and CDR2 is SQIVND (reference sequence). V was cut by 2 bases and J by 6 bases, with 11 bases left in between. The length of the CDR3 is 15 residues. In DNA form, the CDR3 reads TGTGCCAGTAGTATATCGGTGCGGCCTAATTCACCCCTCCACTTT. Residues: CASSISVRPNSPLHF.

The chain uses TRBV5-1 and TRBJ1-2, with 7 positions matching TRBD1. Germline CDR1 is SGHRS and CDR2 is YFSETQ. V was pared by 4 bases and J by 10 bases, with 13 bases of the junction left unmatched. The CDR3 has 14 amino acids. CDR3 in amino acids: CASSVPEGQHIYTF. The CDR3 DNA is TGCGCCAGCAGCGTCCCGGAGGGACAGCACATCTACACCTTC.

This clonotype was recorded many times. The rearrangement links TRBV10-3 to TRBJ1-6; TRBD1 matches 8 bases. In germline, CDR1 is ENHRY, CDR2 SYGVKD. This CDR3 comprises 15 residues. The J segment lost 9 bases and the V segment lost 3 bases, leaving 7 bases of the junction unmatched. The CDR3 bases are TGTGCCATCAGTGAAGGACAGGGTGGGATTTCACCCCTCCACTTT. Translating it yields CAISEGQGGISPLHF.

The rearrangement joins TRBV30 to TRBJ1-2; D is unresolved. Trimming left V 0 bases short and J 4 bases short, with 6 bases between. The CDR3 runs 12 residues. Germline V gives CDR1 GTSNPN, CDR2 SVGIG (reference sequence). CDR3 sequence: CAWSVQAYGYTF. DNA for the CDR3: TGTGCCTGGAGTGTACAAGCCTATGGCTACACCTTC.

In the case of this clonotype: The DNA is omitted, as the CDR3 cannot be located on it reliably, and the CDR3 follows TCRdb's listing. J is TRBJ1-4 and V is TRBV19; TRBD1 is taken as the D call from the table, unchecked against the DNA. The CDR3 is 15 amino acids in total, end residues counted. The germline CDR1 and CDR2 sequences are LNHDA and SQIVND (reference sequence). The CDR3 is CASSTRTGAVKNCFF.

V and J are TRBV10-3 and TRBJ2-6; TRBD1 aligns across 12 bases. Germline V gene data show CDR1 as ENHRY and CDR2 as SYGVKD. The V and J ends lost 6 bases and 2 bases, in that order; junction bases with no gene match: 8. The CDR3 is made up of 18 amino acids. CDR3 DNA sequence: TGTGCCATCAGGTCGGCGGGACAGGGGGCGGCTGGGGCCAACGTCCTGACTTTC. As protein: CAIRSAGQGAAGANVLTF.

This clonotype was detected ten times or more. The rearrangement joins TRBV4-3 to TRBJ1-6; D gene ambiguous. Germline V gene sequence: CDR1 LGHNA, CDR2 YSLEER. The CDR3 extends over 15 amino acids. V dropped 3 bases and J dropped 5 bases, with 11 bases sitting between them. The CDR3 DNA sequence: TGCGCCAGCAGCCAGGCCGGGATCCATAATTCACCCCTCCACTTT. Encoded protein: CASSQAGIHNSPLHF.

The chain couples TRBV29-1 to TRBJ2-5; D ambiguous. Germline V gene sequence: CDR1 SQVTM, CDR2 ANQGSEA. The CDR3 sequence is 14 residues long. The germline V and J ends were trimmed by 3 bases and 2 bases, with 13 bases remaining between them. The CDR3 coding sequence is TGCAGCGTTGAGGTAGTGGGTAAACAAGAGACCCAGTACTTC. Its protein product is CSVEVVGKQETQYF.

This clonotype was observed at least ten times. The rearrangement links TRBV19 to TRBJ1-2; no clear D gene. The CDR3 length is 15 residues. The germline V gene encodes CDR1 LNHDA and CDR2 SQIVND (reference sequence). Trimming shortened V by 9 bases and J by 0 bases, and 17 bases separated the two germline ends. The CDR3 nucleotides read TGTGCCAGCTGTCCCGATTTTGGAGCTAACTATGGCTACACCTTC. Residues: CASCPDFGANYGYTF.

The chain is built from TRBV7-9 and TRBJ2-3; D could derive from TRBD1 or TRBD2 (5 bases each). The CDR3 sequence is 14 residues long. Trimming removed 5 bases at V and 6 bases at J, with 15 bases between. Per the germline V gene, CDR1 is SEHNR and CDR2 is FQNEAQ (reference sequence). The CDR3 protein is CASSPGTVWDTQYF. CDR3 bases: TGTGCCAGCAGCCCTGGGACCGTCTGGGATACGCAGTATTTT.

This clonotype was seen more than once but under ten times. The V call is TRBV20-1, the J call TRBJ2-7, with 13 bases fitting TRBD2. The CDR3 runs to 14 residues. The V segment lost 6 bases and the J segment 2 bases; nucleotides outside the gene matches: 4. Looked up from germline, CDR1 is DFQATT and CDR2 is SNEGSKA (reference sequence). In DNA form, the CDR3 reads TGCAGTGCAGCTACTAGCGGGGGGGCCTACGAGCAGTACTTC. Translated: CSAATSGGAYEQYF.

This clonotype has at least ten counts. This sequence joins TRBV19 and TRBJ1-3; D not certain. The germline V and J ends were trimmed by 5 bases and 0 bases, with 17 bases remaining between them. Germline lookup yields CDR1 LNHDA and CDR2 SQIVND (reference sequence). The CDR3 totals 17 residues. The CDR3 protein is CASSSSVTDSSGNTIYF. CDR3 DNA: TGTGCCAGTAGTTCTAGCGTGACCGATAGCTCTGGAAACACCATATATTTT.

The rearrangement uses TRBV29-1 and TRBJ2-5; D is possibly TRBD1 (5 bases). V lost 4 bases and J lost 5, with 8 bases in between. Germline V CDR1 and CDR2: SQVTM, ANQGSEA. This CDR3 comprises 11 residues. The CDR3 region has the DNA TGCAGCGTTGGGGGCTATGAGACCCAGTACTTC. Translated: CSVGGYETQYF. Full variable domain (missing parts from reference TRBV29-1 and TRBJ2-5): SAVISQKPSRDICQRGTSLTIQCQVDSQVTMMFWYRQQPGQSLTLIATANQGSEATYESGFVIDKFPISRPNLTFSTLTVSNMSPEDSSIYLCSVGGYETQYFGPGTRLLVL.

The chain uses TRBV6-5 and TRBJ1-1; 7 positions match TRBD1. In germline, CDR1 is MNHEY, CDR2 SVGAGI. The J segment lost 3 bases and the V segment lost 6 bases, leaving 4 bases of the junction unmatched. The CDR3 runs to 13 residues. The CDR3 coding sequence is TGTGCCAGCAGGAACAGGGGCGACACTGAAGCTTTCTTT. The encoded protein is CASRNRGDTEAFF.

There are many counts of this clonotype. This rearrangement joins TRBV19 to TRBJ2-7; TRBD1 matches 9 bases. The CDR3 totals 16 residues. Germline lookup yields CDR1 LNHDA and CDR2 SQIVND (reference sequence). Losses at the gene ends were 5 bases for V and 2 bases for J; bases not matched to a gene: 10. For the CDR3, the DNA is TGTGCCAGTAGTCCACTAGGGGACAGGGCGGCCTACGAGCAGTACTTC. Translation gives CASSPLGDRAAYEQYF. The full variable domain, rest sourced from reference TRBV19 and TRBJ2-7, is DGGITQSPKYLFRKEGQNVTLSCEQNLNHDAMYWYRQDPGQGLRLIYYSQIVNDFQKGDIAEGYSVSREKKESFPLTVTSAQKNPTAFYLCASSPLGDRAAYEQYFGPGTRLTVT.

J is TRBJ1-1 and V is TRBV5-5; tentatively, D is TRBD1 (6 bases). The CDR3 runs 15 residues. Germline V gene lookup returns CDR1 SGHKS and CDR2 YYEKEE (reference sequence). V dropped 4 bases and J dropped 1 base, with 14 bases sitting between them. CDR3 coding DNA: TGTGCCAGCAGCCCTCAGGCAGGGGCGAACACTGAAGCTTTCTTT. This translates into CASSPQAGANTEAFF.

As for this clonotype: This clone may be a read error of a much larger clone one base away. The CDR3 does not close with the conserved phenylalanine or tryptophan, likely indicating a read error. V and J are TRBV12-3 or TRBV12-4 and TRBJ2-5, with 8 positions matching TRBD2. The CDR3 runs to 15 residues. V dropped 2 bases and J dropped 2; count of bases not matched to a gene: 4. CDR3 loop: CASSLTSGPQETQYL. CDR3 DNA sequence: TGTGCCAGCAGTTTAACTAGCGGTCCTCAAGAGACCCAGTACCTC.

The chain is built from TRBV29-1 and TRBJ2-7; a weak D match, TRBD2 (5 bases). The germline CDR1 and CDR2 sequences are SQVTM and ANQGSEA. V was shortened by 8 bases and J by 4 bases, with 18 bases between the two germline ends. This CDR3 comprises 13 residues. The CDR3 bases are TGCAGCTTAGGTGGTGGGAGACGGTACGAGCAGTACTTC. Its translation is CSLGGGRRYEQYF.

This clonotype was seen more than once but under ten times. The chain is built from TRBV5-1 and TRBJ2-5, with D unclear. The germline gives CDR1 SGHRS, CDR2 YFSETQ. Deletions cut 4 bases from V and 2 bases from J, with 15 bases between. The CDR3 has 15 residues. CDR3 nucleotide sequence: TGCGCCAGCAGCAAGAGAGCTGCCGGTCAAGAGACCCAGTACTTC. Amino acids: CASSKRAAGQETQYF.

The chain carries TRBV6-1 and TRBJ2-3; unclear D gene. CDR1 and CDR2 (germline): MNHNS, SASEGT. The CDR3 consists of 14 residues. Trimming removed 3 bases from V and 3 bases from J, with 10 bases in between. CDR3 sequence reads: CASSETPGTDTQYF. DNA for the CDR3: TGTGCCAGCAGTGAGACCCCAGGAACAGATACGCAGTATTTT.

Here the CDR3 DNA reads TGTGCCAGCAGTTGCACGGCGGGGGGGGAGACCCAGTACTTC. Translated: CASSCTAGGETQYF. The V call is TRBV27, the J call TRBJ2-5, with TRBD2 matching 9 bases. The CDR3 consists of 14 residues. V shed 4 bases, J shed 5 bases, and the junction held 5 bases outside the gene matches. Germline lookup yields CDR1 MNHEY and CDR2 SMNVEV (reference sequence).

With respect to this clonotype: Relative to the germline gene, one junction end is altered; a read error may explain this. CDR3 sequence (DNA): TGCGCCAGCAGCCAAGATCAGGGACGCTCTGGAAACACCATATATTTT. Its translation: CASSQDQGRSGNTIYF. This sequence joins TRBV7-2 and TRBJ1-3; D might be TRBD1 (5 bases). Germline V lookup: CDR1 SGHTA, CDR2 FQGNSA. The CDR3 is 16 amino acids. The full variable domain, rest sourced from reference TRBV7-2 and TRBJ1-3, is GAGVSQSPSNKVTEKGKDVELRCDPISGHTALYWYRQSLGQGLEFLIYFQGNSAPDKSGLPSDRFSAERTGGSVSTLTIQRTQQEDSAVYLCASSQDQGRSGNTIYFGEGSWLTVV.